This T cell receptor (beta chain) was observed in a study of shared T cell receptors in the human thymus. This clone occurred once. The repertoire was sequenced with immunoSEQ multiplex PCR; TCRdb's copy has only in-frame clones and lacks some. The table lists hundreds of thousands of clones, around nine tenths of them singletons. V gave up 3 bases and J gave up 7 bases; unmatched junction bases: 8. Germline assignment: CDR1 KGHSH and CDR2 LQKENI. This CDR3 is 15 amino acids long. Separately, the same data were catalogued under a study of human thymus T cells. That paper adds: During corrective heart surgery, resections were taken, and the thymus tissue came from them. Thymic and blood repertoires appeared to show biased V and J gene usage.

The source material was thymocytes. The clonotype was recovered from a boy younger than two with a congenital heart defect. The V and J genes are TRBV18 and TRBJ1-4, with TRBD1 matching 7 bases. This chain's CDR3 is CASSPEQGQGEKLFF. The CDR3 bases are TGTGCCAGCTCACCCGAACAGGGGCAGGGTGAAAAACTGTTTTTT.